The 3 T cell receptor beta chains listed next were all sequenced from one sample in a study of cytomegalovirus exposure and HLA in healthy donors. The PCR had 60 Vbeta and 13 Jbeta primers. TCRdb's copy holds only in-frame clones and misses some; the assay was immunoSEQ multiplex PCR. The table lists more than 90,000 clones, 70% of them singletons. Sequences were obtained from PBMCs. All receptors come from a man aged 25-45 years in good health and CMV-seropositive.

The chain combines TRBV28 with TRBJ1-4; D ambiguous. V dropped 6 bases and J dropped 7 bases, with 15 bases sitting between them. The CDR3 consists of 14 residues. The germline gives CDR1 MDHEN, CDR2 SYDVKM. CDR3 in DNA: TGTGCCAGCAGATTACAAGAGAGTCGTGAAAAACTGTTTTTT. It is translated as CASRLQESREKLFF.

V and J are TRBV30 and TRBJ1-2, with a weak D call TRBD1 (6 bases). The CDR3 has 12 residues. Germline V CDR1 and CDR2: GTSNPN, SVGIG (reference sequence). V was pared by 4 bases and J by 4 bases, with 10 bases between. This CDR3 is CAWKGGLYGYTF. Here the CDR3 DNA reads TGTGCCTGGAAGGGGGGGCTCTATGGCTACACCTTC.

The chain uses TRBV7-2 and TRBJ2-5; D is possibly TRBD2 (6 bases). From germline, CDR1 is SGHTA and CDR2 FQGNSA. The CDR3 covers 15 residues. Deletions cut 2 bases from V and 2 bases from J, with 12 bases between. Here the CDR3 DNA reads TGTGCCAGCAGCTTACAGGGAGGTCGGCAAGAGACCCAGTACTTC. It yields the protein CASSLQGGRQETQYF.